The rows below give T cell receptor beta chains drawn from one sample of a study of cytomegalovirus exposure and HLA in healthy donors. Profiling relied on immunoSEQ multiplex PCR, and the TCRdb table lists in-frame clones only, not all of them. Of around 260,000 clones listed, approximately 80% are singletons. Sample: PBMCs. The receptors stem from a girl aged 2 to 10 in good health and CMV-seronegative. Both conserved end residues are trimmed from each CDR3.

J: NA
V: TRBV5-4
CDR3: ASTGTSGGVTSYEQY

J: TRBJ1-5
V: TRBV15
CDR3: ATSTTGPTPQH

J: TRBJ1-3
V: TRBV18
CDR3: ASSLTGVGNTIY

J: TRBJ2-3
V: TRBV10-1
CDR3: ASRGTGTDTQY

J: TRBJ1-2
V: TRBV7-2
CDR3: ASSLNSGVGSGYT

J: TRBJ1-4
V: TRBV9
CDR3: ASSPRAGTGEKLF

J: TRBJ2-3
V: TRBV5-1
CDR3: ASSAGGPTDTQY

J: TRBJ1-5
V: TRBV9
CDR3: ASSLGGSGNQPQH

J: TRBJ2-1
V: TRBV5-6
CDR3: ASSLAQGKYTYNEQF

J: TRBJ1-4
V: TRBV4-1
CDR3: ASSQRGSWGANEKLF

J: TRBJ2-1
V: TRBV6-1
CDR3: ASSELVGTGSDEQF

J: TRBJ2-7
V: TRBV27
CDR3: ASSLSIRASSYEQY

J: TRBJ2-2
V: TRBV19
CDR3: ASSGNRVRFGLGELF

J: TRBJ1-6
V: TRBV6-1
CDR3: ASNQFTGGNSPLH

J: TRBJ2-1
V: TRBV19
CDR3: ASSWDSGAYNEQF

J: TRBJ2-1
V: TRBV7-9
CDR3: SSSFSGGQHEQF

J: TRBJ2-3
V: TRBV5-8
CDR3: ASSFLAGRY

J: TRBJ2-7
V: TRBV19
CDR3: ASSIRDRVVYEQY

J: TRBJ1-2
V: TRBV11-1
CDR3: ASSTRAGGPRNYGYT

J: TRBJ2-5
V: TRBV11-2
CDR3: ASSKGPRGGREEQETQY

J: TRBJ2-1
V: TRBV5-1
CDR3: ASSLARTGRSYNEQF

J: TRBJ1-1
V: TRBV29-1
CDR3: SVDRLQAF

J: TRBJ2-3
V: TRBV9
CDR3: ASSVLAGGTDTQY

J: TRBJ2-7
V: TRBV30
CDR3: AWSLQGYEQY

J: TRBJ1-1
V: TRBV7-9
CDR3: ASLILGGTEAF

J: TRBJ2-1
V: TRBV4-1
CDR3: ASSQLVRGYNEQF

J: TRBJ1-2
V: TRBV9
CDR3: ASSGTGDGYT

J: TRBJ2-2
V: TRBV5-6
CDR3: ASSLGSVGGELF

J: TRBJ1-5
V: TRBV19
CDR3: ASSIRDSINQPQH

J: TRBJ2-7
V: TRBV7-9
CDR3: ASRSYEQY

J: TRBJ2-7
V: TRBV5-4
CDR3: ASSLEDYSYEQY

J: TRBJ2-5
V: TRBV18
CDR3: ASSHSINRDRDKTQY

J: TRBJ1-2
V: TRBV5-1
CDR3: ASSLLDRGQGDGYT

J: NA
V: TRBV27
CDR3: ASSETYEQY

J: TRBJ2-7
V: TRBV5-1
CDR3: ASSPPGTGPYEQY

J: TRBJ1-3
V: TRBV7-4
CDR3: ASSSPPGFSGNTIY

J: TRBJ2-5
V: TRBV6-5
CDR3: ASSYSTWAVGTQY

J: TRBJ2-5
V: TRBV15
CDR3: ATSPRGREETQY

J: TRBJ1-1
V: TRBV5-4
CDR3: ASTQGLQDLNTEAF

J: TRBJ2-3
V: TRBV10-3
CDR3: AISETNSGSSTDTQY

J: TRBJ1-4
V: TRBV2
CDR3: ASSPRGGGGNEKLF

J: TRBJ2-7
V: TRBV5-4
CDR3: ASSQTGGYEQY

J: TRBJ2-1
V: TRBV28
CDR3: ASRVGGGPYNEQF

J: TRBJ1-5
V: TRBV7-2
CDR3: ASSYTAGSNQPQH

J: TRBJ1-6
V: TRBV4-2
CDR3: ASSQSGRQGNYNSPLH

J: TRBJ2-1
V: TRBV6-4
CDR3: ASSGPRGNEQF